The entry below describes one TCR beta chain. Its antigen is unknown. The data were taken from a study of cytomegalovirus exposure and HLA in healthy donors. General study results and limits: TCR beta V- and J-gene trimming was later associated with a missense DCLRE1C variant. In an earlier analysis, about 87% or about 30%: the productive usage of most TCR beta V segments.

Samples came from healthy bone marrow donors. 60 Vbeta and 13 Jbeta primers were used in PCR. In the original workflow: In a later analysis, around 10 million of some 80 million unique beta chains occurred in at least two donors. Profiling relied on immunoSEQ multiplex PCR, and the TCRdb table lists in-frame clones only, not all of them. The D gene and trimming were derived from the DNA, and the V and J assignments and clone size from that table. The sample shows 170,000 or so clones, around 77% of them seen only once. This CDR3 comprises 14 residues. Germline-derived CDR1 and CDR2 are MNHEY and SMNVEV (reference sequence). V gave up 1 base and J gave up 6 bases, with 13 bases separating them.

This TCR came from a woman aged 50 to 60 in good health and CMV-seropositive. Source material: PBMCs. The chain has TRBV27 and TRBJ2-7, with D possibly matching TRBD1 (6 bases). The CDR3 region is CASSLYHRVGEQYF. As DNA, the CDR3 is TGTGCCAGCAGTTTATACCACAGGGTTGGCGAGCAGTACTTC.